This T cell receptor (beta chain) was recorded in a study of blood T cell repertoires in COVID-19. Background on the study: Samples representing acute and convalescent COVID-19 were sourced from the United States, Italy and Spain. T cells, B-cell-depleted T cells, or PBMCs provided the cDNA or gDNA that served as material.

Donors were grouped by their self-reported clinical history. Clones were read by immunoSEQ multiplex PCR, and TCRdb kept only the in-frame ones, dropping some. Among around 300,000 clones listed, about 83% were seen once. This clone was seen a few times. Germline CDR1 MDHEN, CDR2 SYDVKM. V lost 4 bases and J lost 6, with 16 bases in between. The CDR3 runs 15 residues. The source is a woman in her thirties or forties who had recovered from COVID-19. The rearrangement links TRBV28 to TRBJ1-5; no reliable D call. Sequencing used PBMCs or T cells enriched from blood (not recorded which). As DNA, the CDR3 is TGTGCCAGCAGTTCGCAGCGGATCCCCGGTCAGCCCCAGCATTTT. Its protein product is CASSSQRIPGQPQHF.